The present T cell receptor beta chain was sequenced within a study of CXCR3-negative and CXCR3-positive naive CD8 T cells (dated by TCRdb to between 2017 and 2020). Some background on the complete study: In total, approximately 140 million TRB reads were obtained, or roughly 1.5 +/- 0.3 million reads per library. Naive subsets from five or six donors and memory cells from 3 donors were included in the TRBV-TRBJ cluster analysis. Diversity and physicochemical repertoire analyses were performed on some eleven donors pooled from two independent experiments.

For each CD8+ T cell subset, flow sorting was done in triplicate, and under 350,000 cells per subset went directly into RLT lysis buffer. To exclude memory contaminants, naive CD8+ T cells were stringently defined as CD45RO-CCR7+CD27+CD95-. Standard density gradient centrifugation was used to isolate peripheral blood mononuclear cells from buffy coats. Naive CXCR3-negative and CXCR3-positive CD8+ T cells were flow-sorted using a FACSAria III. Total RNA was extracted from sorted cells using an RNeasy Mini Kit. Including the terminal cysteine and phenylalanine, the CDR3 comprises 15 residues. No DNA sequence is on record. The germline V gene sets CDR1 to SGHVS and CDR2 to FNYEAQ. In regard to this clonotype: Its antigen has not been determined.

Results the study describes overall, beyond this receptor: Surface CD5, linked to self-reactivity in mice, was comparable between naive subsets; TCR interaction strength was therefore also inferred from TRB CDR3 physicochemical properties. Freshly isolated PBMCs were used for most assays because CXCR3 expression partially decreased after cryopreservation. Both naive subsets had comparably high repertoire diversity, while memory CD8+ T cells had much lower repertoire diversity. Compared with CXCR3-negative naive cells, CXCR3-positive naive cells had TRB CDR3s with higher hydrophobicity (lower Kidera factor 4), lower energy, and higher strength and volume indices. Naive CXCR3-negative and CXCR3-positive cells from the same donor showed similar TRBV-TRBJ usage, whereas memory cells showed distinct patterns.

Sequencing was carried out with a NextSeq 550. The Human TCR Profiling Kit (MiLaboratory) was used to make UMI-labeled 5' RACE TRB cDNA libraries. cDNA synthesis used the entire amount of extracted RNA, and PCR amplification then used the entire amount of cDNA produced. Libraries were prepared in parallel using an identical number of PCR cycles. On the study's bioinformatics: With a minimum of two reads required per UMI, MIGEC and MiXCR pulled out about 50,000 +/- 10,000 unique UMI-labeled TRB cDNA molecules from each library. Each library averaged roughly 40,000 +/- 10,000 functional in-frame TRB CDR3 nucleotide clonotypes without stop codons. Diversity metrics, including normalized Shannon-Wiener and Chao1, were computed in VDJtools after downsampling to 5000 UMI-labeled TRB molecules per sample. Clonotype-size-weighted physicochemical properties of the central five CDR3 residues (interaction energy, strength, volume and Kidera factor 4) were computed in VDJtools. The reads underwent TCRdb reprocessing, giving one record for each CDR3 protein sequence and no DNA. TCRdb, not the original authors, processed these V and J calls. This specimen's table enumerates 130,000 to 150,000 distinct CDR3 sequences. The biggest ten clones account for 0.25% to 0.3% of the sample.

The chain is encoded by TRBV7-6 joined to TRBJ2-7; TCRdb's D call of TRBD1 is untestable without DNA. The sample taken for sequencing was naive CXCR3+ CD8+ T cells from blood. This specimen's cell subset or site label, per the study, means: CD45RO-CCR7+CD27+CD95- naive CD8+ T cells expressing CXCR3 (TNR3+). The clonotype was recovered from a human donor in good health. Some clones in this sample may be carry-over from other donors' samples. CDR3 reads: CASSLEYGTDYEQYF.